This is a list of T cell receptor beta chains from one sample in a study of neoadjuvant anti-PD-1 for oral cavity cancer. Only in-frame clones appear in the TCRdb table, and some are missing; sequencing was by immunoSEQ multiplex PCR. This table holds a few thousand clones, less than 65% found once. This specimen was tumor tissue, taken after nivolumab (anti-PD-1) treatment. These receptors were collected from a person aged 35-79 years with oral cavity squamous cell carcinoma. CDR3s include the opening cysteine and the closing phenylalanine or tryptophan. Each record gives: J gene, D gene, V gene, clone size, CDR3 protein, CDR3 DNA. A D gene is named only where the DNA matches it firmly. Some rows have no size entry. The others give once, few or many, or a class for an expanded clone.

J gene: TRBJ1-1
D gene: -
V gene: TRBV6-5
clone size: few
CDR3 protein: CASGLATEAFF
CDR3 DNA: TGTGCCAGCGGATTGGCAACTGAAGCTTTCTTT

J gene: TRBJ2-5
D gene: TRBD1
V gene: TRBV6-5
clone size: -
CDR3 protein: CATGTGLAQYF
CDR3 DNA: TGTGCCACGGGGACAGGGTTAGCCCAGTACTTC

J gene: TRBJ2-7
D gene: -
V gene: TRBV30
clone size: -
CDR3 protein: CAWSYQGKVSLADYEQYF
CDR3 DNA: TGTGCCTGGAGTTATCAGGGGAAGGTCTCCCTGGCGGACTACGAGCAGTACTTC

J gene: TRBJ2-7
D gene: -
V gene: TRBV23-1
clone size: few
CDR3 protein: CASSRSPVRDPYEQYF
CDR3 DNA: TGCGCCAGCAGTCGATCGCCGGTTAGGGACCCCTACGAGCAGTACTTC

J gene: TRBJ1-3
D gene: -
V gene: TRBV13
clone size: -
CDR3 protein: CASSLGGTWDTIYF
CDR3 DNA: TGTGCCAGCAGCTTAGGGGGTACATGGGACACCATATATTTT

J gene: TRBJ2-1
D gene: TRBD2
V gene: TRBV4-1
clone size: -
CDR3 protein: CASSLGWIAGGNEQFF
CDR3 DNA: TGCGCCAGCAGCCTCGGTTGGATAGCGGGGGGCAATGAGCAGTTCTTC

J gene: TRBJ2-7
D gene: -
V gene: TRBV14
clone size: -
CDR3 protein: CASSQDLGGRPAHEQYF
CDR3 DNA: TGTGCCAGCAGCCAAGATTTGGGGGGGCGCCCGGCCCACGAGCAGTACTTC

J gene: TRBJ2-1
D gene: -
V gene: TRBV7-9
clone size: -
CDR3 protein: CASIGQSYNEQFF
CDR3 DNA: TGTGCCAGCATCGGACAGTCATACAATGAGCAGTTCTTC

J gene: TRBJ2-1
D gene: -
V gene: TRBV10-1
clone size: -
CDR3 protein: CASSDPGSNEQFF
CDR3 DNA: TGCGCCAGCAGTGACCCGGGGAGTAATGAGCAGTTCTTC

J gene: TRBJ1-6
D gene: TRBD1
V gene: TRBV19
clone size: -
CDR3 protein: CASNSGTEVYNSPLHF
CDR3 DNA: TGTGCCAGTAACTCCGGGACAGAAGTCTATAATTCACCCCTCCACTTT

J gene: TRBJ1-3
D gene: -
V gene: TRBV30
clone size: -
CDR3 protein: CAWSSRGNTIYF
CDR3 DNA: TGTGCCTGGAGCAGTCGGGGAAACACCATATATTTT

J gene: TRBJ2-5
D gene: -
V gene: TRBV2
clone size: -
CDR3 protein: CASRPDQSLETQYF
CDR3 DNA: TGTGCCAGCAGACCCGACCAGAGCCTAGAGACCCAGTACTTC

J gene: TRBJ2-6
D gene: -
V gene: TRBV28
clone size: -
CDR3 protein: CASRIGGEGANVLTF
CDR3 DNA: TGTGCCAGCAGAATCGGGGGAGAAGGGGCCAACGTCCTGACTTTC

J gene: TRBJ2-3
D gene: -
V gene: TRBV4-2
clone size: -
CDR3 protein: CASSQEGLGVSTDTQYF
CDR3 DNA: TGTGCCAGCAGCCAAGAGGGATTAGGAGTGAGCACAGATACGCAGTATTTT

J gene: TRBJ1-3
D gene: -
V gene: TRBV9
clone size: -
CDR3 protein: CASSVGSSSGNTIYF
CDR3 DNA: TGTGCCAGCAGCGTAGGGAGTAGCTCTGGAAACACCATATATTTT

J gene: TRBJ1-2
D gene: -
V gene: TRBV7-8
clone size: few
CDR3 protein: CASSLGSSNYGYTF
CDR3 DNA: TGTGCCAGCAGCTTAGGGAGTTCTAACTATGGCTACACCTTC

J gene: TRBJ2-7
D gene: -
V gene: TRBV28
clone size: large
CDR3 protein: CASSSHLYEQYF
CDR3 DNA: TGTGCCAGCAGTTCGCACCTCTACGAGCAGTACTTC

J gene: TRBJ2-1
D gene: -
V gene: TRBV9
clone size: -
CDR3 protein: CASSVAGGISYNEQFF
CDR3 DNA: TGTGCCAGCAGCGTAGCGGGCGGAATCTCCTACAATGAGCAGTTCTTC

J gene: TRBJ1-1
D gene: TRBD1
V gene: TRBV6-1
clone size: -
CDR3 protein: CASSERTGEAFF
CDR3 DNA: TGTGCCAGCAGTGAGAGGACAGGGGAGGCTTTCTTT

J gene: TRBJ2-1
D gene: TRBD2
V gene: TRBV7-9
clone size: -
CDR3 protein: CASSASGRKDEQFF
CDR3 DNA: TGTGCCAGCAGCGCTAGCGGGAGAAAGGATGAGCAGTTCTTC

J gene: TRBJ2-5
D gene: -
V gene: TRBV5-1
clone size: -
CDR3 protein: CASSGNPQETQYF
CDR3 DNA: TGCGCCAGCAGCGGGAACCCTCAAGAGACCCAGTACTTC

J gene: TRBJ2-7
D gene: TRBD1
V gene: TRBV5-1
clone size: -
CDR3 protein: CASSIGQGRAISYEQYF
CDR3 DNA: TGCGCCAGCAGCATTGGACAGGGGAGGGCTATCTCCTACGAGCAGTACTTC

J gene: TRBJ2-2
D gene: -
V gene: TRBV19
clone size: -
CDR3 protein: CASSIVERAGELFF
CDR3 DNA: TGTGCCAGTAGTATAGTAGAGCGAGCCGGGGAGCTGTTTTTT

J gene: TRBJ2-5
D gene: -
V gene: TRBV6-6
clone size: -
CDR3 protein: CASSYSGVVETQYF
CDR3 DNA: TGTGCCAGCAGTTACTCTGGAGTGGTAGAGACCCAGTACTTC

J gene: TRBJ1-2
D gene: TRBD1
V gene: TRBV14
clone size: -
CDR3 protein: CASSQLRGQGDYGYTF
CDR3 DNA: TGTGCCAGCAGCCAGCTCCGGGGACAGGGGGACTATGGCTACACCTTC

J gene: TRBJ1-5
D gene: -
V gene: TRBV4-2
clone size: -
CDR3 protein: CASSQDLGGGQPQHF
CDR3 DNA: TGTGCCAGCAGCCAAGATTTAGGTGGGGGTCAGCCCCAGCATTTT

J gene: TRBJ1-1
D gene: TRBD1
V gene: TRBV28
clone size: few
CDR3 protein: CASWDSRGVLTEAFF
CDR3 DNA: TGTGCCAGCTGGGACAGCCGGGGGGTTCTCACTGAAGCTTTCTTT

J gene: TRBJ2-3
D gene: TRBD2
V gene: TRBV23-1
clone size: -
CDR3 protein: CASSGLAGGRDTQYF
CDR3 DNA: TGCGCCAGCAGTGGTCTAGCGGGAGGGCGGGATACGCAGTATTTT

J gene: TRBJ1-5
D gene: -
V gene: TRBV11-2
clone size: few
CDR3 protein: CASSLPGEVSNQPQHF
CDR3 DNA: TGTGCCAGCAGCTTGCCGGGGGAGGTTAGCAATCAGCCCCAGCATTTT

J gene: TRBJ1-1
D gene: -
V gene: TRBV19
clone size: -
CDR3 protein: CASIGLSGTEAFF
CDR3 DNA: TGTGCCAGCATCGGGCTGAGTGGTACTGAAGCTTTCTTT

J gene: TRBJ2-6
D gene: -
V gene: TRBV6-5
clone size: few
CDR3 protein: CASSYNTGANVLTF
CDR3 DNA: TGTGCCAGCAGTTACAATACCGGGGCCAACGTCCTGACTTTC

J gene: TRBJ2-7
D gene: TRBD2
V gene: TRBV28
clone size: few
CDR3 protein: CASSLSGALSYEQYF
CDR3 DNA: TGTGCCAGCAGTTTAAGCGGGGCTCTCTCCTACGAGCAGTACTTC

J gene: TRBJ1-1
D gene: TRBD1
V gene: TRBV5-4
clone size: -
CDR3 protein: CASSIMGQGARTEAFF
CDR3 DNA: TGTGCCAGCAGCATAATGGGACAGGGGGCACGAACTGAAGCTTTCTTT

J gene: TRBJ1-1
D gene: -
V gene: TRBV9
clone size: -
CDR3 protein: CASSVETNTEAFF
CDR3 DNA: TGTGCCAGCAGCGTGGAAACAAACACTGAAGCTTTCTTT

J gene: TRBJ2-1
D gene: -
V gene: TRBV5-1
clone size: few
CDR3 protein: CASSRTVGFSSYNEQFF
CDR3 DNA: TGCGCCAGCAGCCGGACAGTCGGCTTTTCCAGCTACAATGAGCAGTTCTTC

J gene: TRBJ2-2
D gene: -
V gene: TRBV10-1
clone size: few
CDR3 protein: CASSGGATNTGELFF
CDR3 DNA: TGCGCCAGCAGTGGGGGGGCCACTAACACCGGGGAGCTGTTTTTT

J gene: TRBJ1-5
D gene: -
V gene: TRBV28
clone size: few
CDR3 protein: CASKKESLGNQPQHF
CDR3 DNA: TGTGCCAGCAAAAAGGAAAGCCTAGGCAATCAGCCCCAGCATTTT

J gene: TRBJ2-5
D gene: TRBD2
V gene: TRBV2
clone size: few
CDR3 protein: CASRPLGREDGETQYF
CDR3 DNA: TGTGCCAGCCGGCCTCTGGGGCGGGAGGATGGCGAGACCCAGTACTTC

J gene: TRBJ1-5
D gene: TRBD1
V gene: TRBV19
clone size: -
CDR3 protein: CASSIVHPWGQGGQPQHF
CDR3 DNA: TGTGCCAGTAGTATAGTCCACCCGTGGGGACAGGGAGGTCAGCCCCAGCATTTT

J gene: TRBJ2-5
D gene: TRBD2
V gene: TRBV2
clone size: -
CDR3 protein: CASSERLAGQETQYF
CDR3 DNA: TGTGCCAGCAGTGAACGGCTAGCGGGGCAAGAGACCCAGTACTTC

J gene: TRBJ2-1
D gene: TRBD2
V gene: TRBV5-1
clone size: -
CDR3 protein: CASSPRTSGGVYNEQFF
CDR3 DNA: TGCGCCAGCAGCCCAAGGACTAGCGGGGGGGTTTACAATGAGCAGTTCTTC